This T cell receptor beta chain was sequenced for a study of vaccination and CD4 T cells after COVID-19. Looking at the study overall: Overlapping peptides covering the spike proteins of SARS-CoV-2, HCoV-NL63, HCoV-OC43 and HCoV-229E were added to stimulate cells. Study findings and constraints: For convalescent patients, 304 of the 307 vaccine-specific clones analyzed were classified as spike mono-reactive. Reactive clone data from convalescent patients indicated a median of approximately 90% appearing only post-vaccination. Median numbers of SARS-CoV-2-reactive clonotypes increased from roughly 21 to 40 (not a significant change).

Treatment given: 10-day PBMC culture with coronavirus spike peptide pools or control peptides (ViraFEST assay). Cultured CD4+ T cell DNA underwent sequencing with the Oncomine TCR Beta short-read assay. TCRdb re-derived calls from the PCR reads in MiXCR, one entry per CDR3 protein. In the table there are 20,000 or so distinct CDR3 sequences, 58% of which are singletons. This clonotype turned up a few times. Its antigen is undetermined. The J segment lost 2 bases and the V segment lost 6 bases, leaving 13 bases of the junction unmatched. The CDR3 sequence is 16 residues long. Germline CDR1 and CDR2: DFQATT and SNEGSKA (reference sequence).

This material consisted of CD4+ T cells from blood, cultured in vitro, taken after SARS-CoV-2 vaccination. This TCR derives from a human donor who had recovered from COVID-19. The rearrangement joins TRBV20-1 to TRBJ1-5; the match to TRBD1 covers 7 bases. CDR3 nucleotides: TGCAGTGCGAGGGAGACAGGGAGAGTGGGCAATCAGCCCCAGCATTTT. Amino acids: CSARETGRVGNQPQHF.